These 7 T cell receptor beta chains share one sample of origin, sequenced in a study of radiation and T cells in renal cell carcinoma. The repertoire was sequenced with immunoSEQ multiplex PCR; TCRdb's copy has only in-frame clones and lacks some. The sample records roughly 130,000 clones, approximately 90% being singletons. Specified time point: blood 2 weeks post-SBRT. This sample's treatment: 15 Gy SBRT to primary tumor, nephrectomy 4 weeks later. The sequenced sample was blood, obtained from a patient whose treatment included radiotherapy and nephrectomy. The receptors stem from a woman between 65 and 79 years old with renal cell carcinoma.

This clone was observed once. This chain connects TRBV5-4 to TRBJ1-6, with a tentative D call TRBD1 (5 bases). Germline V lookup: CDR1 SGHNT, CDR2 YYREEE (reference sequence). Trimming left V 4 bases short and J 10 bases short, with 15 bases between. This CDR3 region has 14 residues. The CDR3 nucleotides are TGTGCCAGCAGCCGTGGGGGGGAAGGATCACCCCTCCACTTT. It specifies CASSRGGEGSPLHF.

The chain joins TRBV5-4 to TRBJ1-1; perhaps TRBD1 as D (5 bases). Trimming stripped 3 bases from V and 6 bases from J, with 15 bases between. Germline CDR1 and CDR2: SGHNT and YYREEE (reference sequence). This CDR3 has 14 residues. The CDR3 spells CASSSDRMDPEAFF. The CDR3 DNA is TGTGCCAGCAGCTCCGACAGAATGGACCCTGAAGCTTTCTTT.

The chain is built from TRBV30 and TRBJ2-3; 14 bases map to TRBD2. V lost 3 bases and J lost 6; bases outside the gene matches: 2. This CDR3 spans 14 amino acids. The germline V gene encodes CDR1 GTSNPN and CDR2 SVGIG (reference sequence). CDR3 DNA: TGTGCCTGGAGGACTAGCGGGGGGGGTGATACGCAGTATTTT. Its protein product is CAWRTSGGGDTQYF.

The V gene is TRBV11-2, the J gene TRBJ2-7, with 12 bases fitting TRBD2. Germline loops: CDR1 SGHAT, CDR2 FQNNGV. The CDR3 totals 15 residues. The V segment lost 7 bases and the J segment 6 bases; nucleotides outside the gene matches: 10. DNA for the CDR3: TGTGCCAGCAACCTAAGACTAGCGGGGGACGGCGAGCAGTACTTC. It is translated as CASNLRLAGDGEQYF. The whole variable domain, filled in from reference TRBV11-2 and TRBJ2-7, reads EAGVAQSPRYKIIEKRQSVAFWCNPISGHATLYWYQQILGQGPKLLIQFQNNGVVDDSQLPKDRFSAERLKGVDSTLKIQPAKLEDSAVYLCASNLRLAGDGEQYFGPGTRLTVT.

This chain links TRBV6-5 with TRBJ2-1; 8 nucleotides agree with TRBD1. Germline V gives CDR1 MNHEY, CDR2 SVGAGI. With 4 bases clipped from V and 7 bases from J, the junction kept 9 bases outside the gene matches. The CDR3 extends over 15 amino acids. In DNA, the CDR3 is TGTGCCAGCAGTTCTGACAGGGGTGTTCTTAATGAGCAGTTCTTC. It codes for CASSSDRGVLNEQFF.

As for this clone: This same CDR3 is encoded by further DNA sequences in the sample. This rearrangement joins TRBV28 to TRBJ1-2, with a tentative D call TRBD1 (5 bases). The V gene's germline CDR1 is MDHEN and CDR2 SYDVKM. The CDR3 has 11 amino acids. V gave up 7 bases and J gave up 2 bases, with 5 bases separating them. The chain's CDR3 is CASTGNYGYTF. As DNA, the CDR3 is TGTGCCAGCACAGGGAACTATGGCTACACCTTC.

The rearrangement joins TRBV4-3 to TRBJ1-1; weak D call: TRBD1 (5 bases). Looked up from germline, CDR1 is LGHNA and CDR2 is YSLEER. The CDR3 has 14 residues. V lost 1 base, J lost 2 bases, and 8 bases lay in between. CDR3 sequence reads: CASSQVQANTEAFF. The CDR3 region has the DNA TGCGCCAGCAGCCAAGTACAGGCAAACACTGAAGCTTTCTTT.